This is a list of T cell receptor beta chains from one sample in a study of blood T cell repertoires in COVID-19. Clones were sequenced by immunoSEQ multiplex PCR, and TCRdb holds only the in-frame ones, with some missing. The sample has around 270,000 clones, 80% to 90% seen once. Material: PBMCs or T cells enriched from blood (not recorded which). These receptor sequences come from a woman between 35 and 50 years old who had been exposed to COVID-19. Each CDR3 is given with its conserved first and last residue. The order of the fields is J gene, clone size, D gene, V gene, CDR3 protein, CDR3 DNA. D genes are given only for firm matches. A clone size is listed for some rows: how often the clone was seen (once, few, many), or a class if it is expanded.

TRBJ1-2,-,TRBD1,TRBV7-9,CASSLLRDRGLSYGYTF,TGTGCCAGCAGCTTGCTCCGGGACAGGGGACTTAGCTATGGCTACACCTTC
TRBJ1-4,once,-,TRBV18,CASSTRTGEKEKLFF,TGTGCCAGCTCAACTCGGACTGGGGAGAAGGAAAAACTGTTTTTT
TRBJ1-4,few,TRBD1,TRBV2,CASSFRQGNEKLFF,TGTGCCAGCAGCTTCCGACAGGGGAATGAAAAACTGTTTTTT
TRBJ1-2,-,-,TRBV7-9,CASSSFRGHGYTF,TGTGCCAGCAGCTCCTTCAGGGGTCACGGCTACACCTTC
TRBJ1-2,-,-,TRBV27,CASSLSSPDISNYGYTF,TGTGCCAGCAGTTTATCGTCACCTGACATCTCTAACTATGGCTACACCTTC
TRBJ1-5,few,-,TRBV7-2,CASSLVAGFGQPQHF,TGTGCCAGCAGCTTAGTCGCGGGGTTTGGTCAGCCCCAGCATTTT
TRBJ2-7,-,-,TRBV5-6,CASSMTGSTSYEQYF,TGTGCCAGCAGCATGACAGGTTCGACATCCTACGAGCAGTACTTC
TRBJ1-2,-,-,TRBV19,CASSIQGGNYGYTF,TGTGCCAGTAGTATACAGGGTGGGAACTATGGCTACACCTTC
TRBJ1-2,-,-,TRBV19,CASSMATGNYGYTF,TGTGCCAGTAGTATGGCTACAGGAAACTATGGCTACACCTTC
TRBJ2-1,once,TRBD2,TRBV10-3,CAMARAWEGANEQFF,TGTGCCATGGCACGTGCGTGGGAGGGTGCGAATGAGCAGTTCTTC
TRBJ2-7,once,-,TRBV23-1,CASSQSAGYSCEQYF,TGCGCCAGCAGTCAATCTGCAGGGTATTCCTGCGAGCAGTACTTC
TRBJ2-1,-,-,TRBV4-3,CASSHNIGVDGYNEQFF,TGCGCCAGCAGCCACAACATCGGGGTAGATGGGTACAATGAGCAGTTCTTC
TRBJ1-2,-,-,TRBV2,CASQGDGYTF,TGTGCCAGCCAGGGCGATGGCTACACCTTC
TRBJ2-1,-,TRBD2,TRBV5-1,CASSREGRSSYNEQFF,TGCGCCAGCAGCAGGGAGGGGAGGAGCTCCTACAATGAGCAGTTCTTC
TRBJ2-2,-,-,TRBV9,CASSVGRGTGELFF,TGTGCCAGCAGCGTAGGAAGGGGCACCGGGGAGCTGTTTTTT
TRBJ1-2,-,-,TRBV29-1,CSVGGDRIDGYTF,TGCAGCGTTGGGGGAGACAGGATCGATGGCTACACCTTC
TRBJ1-1,-,-,TRBV7-9,CASSLAGPITEAFF,TGTGCCAGCAGCTTGGCGGGGCCGATTACTGAAGCTTTCTTT
TRBJ2-3,few,-,TRBV25-1,CASSEAGPPKGDTQYF,TGTGCCAGCAGTGAAGCGGGCCCACCGAAAGGGGATACGCAGTATTTT
TRBJ2-2,-,-,TRBV3-1/TRBV3-2,CASSQGPGVITGELFF,TGTGCCAGCAGCCAGGGCCCAGGGGTGATTACCGGGGAGCTGTTTTTT
TRBJ2-6,-,-,TRBV3-1/TRBV3-2,CASSQQGSSSGANVLTF,TGTGCCAGCAGCCAACAGGGGTCCTCCTCTGGGGCCAACGTCCTGACTTTC
TRBJ1-1,-,-,TRBV7-9,CASSQQGNTEAFF,TGTGCCAGCAGCCAACAGGGGAACACTGAAGCTTTCTTT
TRBJ1-2,-,-,TRBV9,CASSEGKGRANYGYTF,TGTGCCAGCAGCGAGGGGAAGGGGAGGGCTAACTATGGCTACACCTTC
TRBJ1-3,-,TRBD1,TRBV28,CASSFAPSGTGLRRNTIYF,TGTGCCAGCAGTTTCGCCCCTTCCGGGACAGGGTTACGCCGAAACACCATATATTTT
TRBJ1-1,once,TRBD1,TRBV29-1,CSVPRQGSEAFF,TGCAGCGTGCCCAGACAGGGGTCTGAAGCTTTCTTT
TRBJ2-1,-,TRBD2,TRBV7-9,CASSLGLAGEQFF,TGTGCCAGCAGCTTAGGACTAGCGGGTGAGCAGTTCTTC
TRBJ2-7,-,TRBD1,TRBV5-1,CASSSGQGASYEQYF,TGCGCCAGCAGTTCGGGACAGGGGGCATCTTACGAGCAGTACTTC
TRBJ1-2,-,TRBD1,TRBV9,CASSVGIGGSYGYTF,TGTGCCAGCAGCGTAGGTATAGGGGGCTCCTATGGCTACACCTTC
TRBJ1-6,-,-,TRBV7-2,CASSSRTVNSPLHF,TGTGCCAGCAGCTCTCGGACAGTCAATTCACCCCTCCACTTT
TRBJ1-1,-,TRBD1,TRBV4-2,CASSRDREKDRMGAFF,TGTGCCAGCAGCCGGGACAGGGAAAAGGATCGAATGGGGGCTTTCTTT
TRBJ2-5,-,TRBD2,TRBV27,CASSSRPGLAGRKETQYF,TGTGCCAGCAGTTCCCGACCGGGACTAGCGGGCCGTAAAGAGACCCAGTACTTC
TRBJ2-5,-,TRBD2,TRBV7-3,CASSLILAGEETQYF,TGTGCCAGCAGCTTAATACTAGCGGGAGAAGAGACCCAGTACTTC
TRBJ2-3,-,-,TRBV4-1,CASSQDVYTDTQYF,TGCGCCAGCAGCCAAGATGTATACACAGATACGCAGTATTTT
TRBJ2-1,once,TRBD1,TRBV5-4,CASSGPGQGRVGSYNEQFF,TGTGCCAGCAGCGGCCCGGGACAGGGGAGGGTTGGCTCCTACAATGAGCAGTTCTTC
TRBJ1-5,-,TRBD1,TRBV3-1/TRBV3-2,CASSQAGQGAGQPQHF,TGTGCCAGCAGCCAAGCGGGACAGGGGGCAGGTCAGCCCCAGCATTTT
TRBJ2-2,-,TRBD2,TRBV5-4,CASSPGTSGAGELFF,TGTGCCAGCAGCCCTGGGACTAGCGGGGCCGGGGAGCTGTTTTTT
TRBJ1-3,-,-,TRBV28,CASSLLSGNTIYF,TGTGCCAGCAGTTTACTTTCTGGAAACACCATATATTTT
TRBJ2-1,-,-,TRBV5-4,CASSLQGRRPNEQFF,TGTGCCAGCAGCTTGCAGGGCCGAAGACCGAATGAGCAGTTCTTC
TRBJ2-1,-,TRBD2,TRBV20-1,CSASRRGGSYNEQFF,TGCAGTGCTAGTAGGCGGGGGGGCTCCTACAATGAGCAGTTCTTC
TRBJ2-7,-,-,TRBV7-9,CASSLGAGDEQYF,TGTGCCAGCAGCTTAGGCGCTGGAGACGAGCAGTACTTC
TRBJ1-2,-,TRBD1,TRBV19,CASSPTSRGEGNGYTF,TGTGCCAGTAGTCCCACTTCCAGGGGGGAAGGGAATGGCTACACCTTC
TRBJ1-2,-,-,TRBV19,CASLQGLANYGYTF,TGTGCCAGCCTACAGGGCCTAGCTAACTATGGCTACACCTTC
TRBJ2-3,-,-,TRBV5-1,CASTSRGTDTQYF,TGTGCCAGCACCTCCCGCGGCACAGATACGCAGTATTTT
TRBJ1-1,-,-,TRBV24-1,CATSDLLGGAFF,TGTGCCACCAGTGATTTGCTGGGGGGAGCTTTCTTT
TRBJ2-3,-,-,TRBV5-1,CASSLGSVRTDTQYF,TGTGCCAGCAGCTTGGGTAGCGTCCGGACAGATACGCAGTATTTT
TRBJ1-3,-,-,TRBV7-2,CASSLSGIPSSGNTIYF,TGTGCCAGCAGCTTAAGCGGGATCCCTAGCTCTGGAAACACCATATATTTT
TRBJ2-5,-,-,TRBV7-2,CASSLELLRRETQYF,TGTGCCAGCAGCTTAGAGCTCCTCCGCCGAGAGACCCAGTACTTC
TRBJ1-2,-,-,TRBV10-3,CDHHSYGYTF,TGTGACCATCACAGCTATGGCTACACCTTC